A single sample is the source of the 6 T cell receptor beta chains below, sequenced in a study of tumor-infiltrating lymphocytes in primary liver carcinoma. Both blood RNA, taken from unsorted whole blood, and germline DNA were extracted. With a constant-region primer, TCR beta cDNA was made from around 530 ng of total RNA. Sequencing libraries for TCR beta derived from three nested multiplex PCR rounds that used slightly modified ARM-PCR. The opening two PCR rounds, approximately 10 cycles each, paired TRBV1-TRBV30 forward primers with a C-beta reverse primer. TCRdb fed the multiplex PCR reads into MiXCR, producing one record per CDR3 protein. The sample consists of roughly 180,000 distinct CDR3 sequences, about 55% of them appearing once. The specimen was peripheral blood. These receptors originate from a man aged 40-50 years with primary liver carcinoma and hepatitis B virus infection.

In DNA form, the CDR3 reads TGTGCCAGCAGCTTAAGGGGAGCCAAAAACATTCAGTACTTC. Translated, it gives CASSLRGAKNIQYF. This chain connects TRBV5-8 to TRBJ2-4; perhaps TRBD1 as D (5 bases). V was pared by 2 bases and J by 0 bases, with 6 bases between. Germline assignment: CDR1 SGHTS and CDR2 YDEGEE. This CDR3 comprises 14 residues.

This clonotype was seen only once. A much larger clonotype is one base distant, so this may be a read error. The chain uses TRBV6-2 or TRBV6-3 and TRBJ2-4; D uncertain. This CDR3 spans 15 amino acids. Trimming took 6 bases from V and 0 from J, leaving 12 bases between them. Looked up from germline, CDR1 is MNHEY and CDR2 is SVGEGT. CDR3 region: CASRAPELAKNIQYF. In DNA form, the CDR3 reads TGTGCCAGCAGAGCACCAGAGCTAGCCAAAAACATTCAGTACTTC.

This chain connects TRBV29-1 to TRBJ2-3; D ambiguous. The CDR3 covers 12 residues. The V end was cut by 6 bases, the J end by 2 bases, with 9 bases between. CDR1 is SQVTM and CDR2 is ANQGSEA in the germline V gene. This CDR3 reads CSVADYTDTQYF. The CDR3 DNA is TGCAGCGTCGCGGATTACACAGATACGCAGTATTTT.

A single count supports this clonotype. The junction departs from the called germline gene at one end, perhaps through a read error. The chain is built from TRBV7-9 and TRBJ2-5; TRBD1 aligns across 7 bases. The germline CDR1 and CDR2 sequences are SEHNR and FQNEAQ (reference sequence). CDR3 size: 14 residues. This CDR3 is CANSFGTVQETQYF. The CDR3, as DNA: TGTGCCAACAGCTTCGGGACAGTTCAAGAGACCCAGTACTTC.

The V gene is TRBV5-4, the J gene TRBJ1-1; no clear D gene. The V gene's germline CDR1 is SGHNT and CDR2 YYREEE (reference sequence). This CDR3 has 15 amino acids. V was shortened by 2 bases and J by 5 bases, with 16 bases between the two germline ends. CDR3 amino acids: CASSFTRYMETEAFF. The DNA for the CDR3 is TGTGCCAGCAGCTTCACCCGGTACATGGAGACTGAAGCTTTCTTT.

The chain carries TRBV6-5 and TRBJ2-3, with 8 bases identical to TRBD1. V shed 0 bases, J shed 5 bases, and the junction held 7 bases outside the gene matches. This CDR3 is built from 16 residues. Per germline, CDR1 MNHEY and CDR2 SVGAGI. Here the CDR3 reads CASSYSSRGLGDTQYF. CDR3 nucleotides: TGTGCCAGCAGTTACTCTTCCAGGGGGCTAGGAGATACGCAGTATTTT.